One and the same sample provided the 32 T cell receptor beta chains below, sequenced in a study of T-cell reconstitution after alpha-beta-depleted transplantation in children. During its preparation, the TCRbeta library received unique molecular identifiers. TCRdb re-called the PCR reads through MiXCR, storing one row per CDR3 protein. The sample gives 100,000 to 130,000 distinct CDR3 sequences, about 6% of which show up once; roughly 23% is in the top ten. The specimen comprised PBMCs, mostly from graft donor cells, sampled 360 days after TCRalphabeta/CD19-depleted stem cell transplant. The origin of the receptors is a male patient aged 2-15 years who had a stem cell transplant for acute lymphoblastic leukemia, so the T cells may come from the graft donor.

V gene TRBV23-1 combines with J gene TRBJ2-7; 9 nucleotides line up with TRBD2. TRBV23-1 is filed as an ORF, its function uncertain. V dropped 2 bases and J dropped 4; count of bases not matched to a gene: 9. CDR3 length: 16 residues. CDR3 sequence (DNA): TGCGCCAGCAGTCAACACGAGGGACTAGCCCTTTACGAGCAGTACTTC. Amino acids: CASSQHEGLALYEQYF.

This clonotype was detected many times. This rearrangement joins TRBV28 to TRBJ2-7; D perhaps matches TRBD2 (7 bases). The V end lost 1 base, the J end lost 7 bases, and 14 bases lay between the germline ends. CDR3 length equals 14 residues. The germline gives CDR1 MDHEN, CDR2 SYDVKM. In DNA form, the CDR3 reads TGTGCCAGCAGTTTATACGGGGGGCAGTGGGAGCAGTACTTC. This codes for CASSLYGGQWEQYF. Full variable domain (rest looked up from reference TRBV28 and TRBJ2-7): DVKVTQSSRYLVKRTGEKVFLECVQDMDHENMFWYRQDPGLGLRLIYFSYDVKMKEKGDIPEGYSVSREKKERFSLILESASTNQTSMYLCASSLYGGQWEQYFGPGTRLTVT.

This clonotype was seen repeatedly, ten times or more. V and J are TRBV5-1 and TRBJ2-5, with 11 bases fitting TRBD2. V gave up 5 bases and J gave up 2 bases; unmatched junction bases: 5. The germline gives CDR1 SGHRS, CDR2 YFSETQ. The CDR3 runs 15 residues. CDR3 amino acids: CASRMTSGVQETQYF. The DNA for the CDR3 is TGCGCCAGCAGGATGACTAGCGGGGTACAAGAGACCCAGTACTTC.

This clonotype was seen many times. The gene calls are TRBV7-9 and TRBJ1-5; 7 positions agree with TRBD1. The length of the CDR3 is 14 residues. The germline gives CDR1 SEHNR, CDR2 FQNEAQ (reference sequence). J was trimmed by 2 bases and V by 5 bases; bases with no gene match: 3. CDR3 nucleotides: TGTGCCAGCAGCCCCACAGGGGGCAATCAGCCCCAGCATTTT. Residues: CASSPTGGNQPQHF.

This clonotype was seen only a few times. V and J are TRBV20-1 and TRBJ2-5; D possibly corresponds to TRBD2 (5 bases). The CDR3 loop spans 15 amino acids. Trimming left V 1 base short and J 1 base short, with 13 bases between. Per germline, CDR1 DFQATT and CDR2 SNEGSKA (reference sequence). The CDR3 sequence is CSARAEAGSQETQYF. CDR3 sequence (DNA): TGCAGTGCTAGAGCTGAGGCGGGCTCCCAAGAGACCCAGTACTTC.

The sample holds a few counts of this clonotype. CDR3 DNA: TGTGCCAGCCCCGAGCACGTAAACCCCTACGAGCAGTACTTC. Protein: CASPEHVNPYEQYF. This chain joins TRBV2 and TRBJ2-7; D is uncertain. The CDR3 contains 14 residues. Germline values: CDR1 SNHLY, CDR2 FYNNEI. Trimming took off 8 bases at V and 2 bases at J, with 16 bases between the two ends.

This clonotype came up many times. The CDR3 region is CASSPPSSGTQYF. CDR3 DNA sequence: TGTGCCAGCAGCCCACCCTCGTCAGGAACGCAGTATTTT. The V gene is TRBV9, the J gene TRBJ2-3; the D is unclear. Germline lookup yields CDR1 SGDLS and CDR2 YYNGEE. V lost 4 bases, J lost 9 bases, and 15 bases lay in between. The CDR3 is 13 residues long.

This clonotype was picked up many times. The CDR3 bases are TGTGCCAGCTCACCGCCATCGAACACCGGGGAGCTGTTTTTT. As protein: CASSPPSNTGELFF. The genes are TRBV18 and TRBJ2-2; no definite D call. Trimming cost V 3 bases and J 0 bases, with 5 bases left between them. The CDR3 is 14 amino acids. Germline values: CDR1 KGHSH, CDR2 LQKENI.

This chain uses TRBV25-1 with TRBJ1-2; possibly TRBD1 for D (6 bases). The V gene lost 3 bases and the J gene lost 4 bases, with 9 bases spanning the gap. This CDR3 is 13 amino acids long. CDR1 and CDR2 from the germline V gene are MGHDK and SYGVNS. The CDR3, as DNA: TGTGCCAGCAGTGATACAGGGTTCTATGGCTACACCTTC. Translation: CASSDTGFYGYTF.

This clonotype has at least ten counts. The chain has TRBV27 and TRBJ2-1; TRBD2 agrees at 9 bases. This CDR3 contains 15 residues. The V segment lost 3 bases and the J segment 3 bases; nucleotides outside the gene matches: 3. Germline V gene data show CDR1 as MNHEY and CDR2 as SMNVEV (reference sequence). CDR3 residues: CASSLLAGNYNEQFF. DNA of the CDR3: TGTGCCAGCAGTTTGCTAGCGGGGAACTACAATGAGCAGTTCTTC.

This clonotype was counted at least ten times. This chain joins TRBV20-1 and TRBJ1-1; D remains ambiguous. The CDR3 spans 13 residues. CDR1 is DFQATT, CDR2 SNEGSKA, per germline (reference sequence). The V and J ends lost 0 bases and 7 bases respectively, with 12 bases between them. The CDR3 nucleotides are TGCAGTGCTAGAGATAGGGATGAATTTGAAGCTTTCTTT. This translates into CSARDRDEFEAFF.

There are a few counts of this clonotype. V gene TRBV29-1 combines with J gene TRBJ2-5, with TRBD1 matching 8 bases. CDR3 length: 12 residues. In germline, CDR1 is SQVTM, CDR2 ANQGSEA. V dropped 3 bases and J dropped 5; count of bases not matched to a gene: 2. DNA of the CDR3: TGCAGCGTTGACAGGGGGCCGGAGACCCAGTACTTC. It codes for CSVDRGPETQYF.

This clonotype came up many times. The chain combines TRBV5-5 with TRBJ2-7; a possible D gene is TRBD2 (6 bases). The CDR3 contains 13 residues. CDR1 and CDR2 (germline): SGHKS, YYEKEE (reference sequence). Trimming pared 1 base from V and 6 bases from J, leaving 11 bases between. CDR3 residues: CASSLRRGSEQYF. Written as DNA, the CDR3 is TGTGCCAGCAGCTTGAGGAGGGGAAGCGAGCAGTACTTC.

This clonotype was detected only a few times. V and J are TRBV2 and TRBJ2-6; perhaps TRBD2 as D (6 bases). V lost 10 bases and J 5 bases, leaving 9 bases between the germline ends. The CDR3 is 12 amino acids. In germline, CDR1 is SNHLY, CDR2 FYNNEI. The CDR3: CATEGRANVLTF. DNA of the CDR3: TGTGCCACGGAGGGGAGGGCCAACGTCCTGACTTTC.

This clonotype was counted ten times or more. This chain links TRBV4-1 with TRBJ2-7; D ambiguous. The CDR3 spans 12 residues. The V gene's germline CDR1 is MGHRA and CDR2 YSYEKL. V was cut by 0 bases and J by 6 bases, with 6 bases left in between. In DNA form, the CDR3 reads TGCGCCAGCAGCCAAGATCGGTCCGAGCAGTACTTC. As protein: CASSQDRSEQYF.

This clonotype was observed at least ten times. The chain has TRBV7-9 and TRBJ2-3; 9 nucleotides match TRBD1. The CDR3 extends over 13 amino acids. V lost 5 bases, J lost 6 bases, and 3 bases stayed unmatched. Germline V gene sequence: CDR1 SEHNR, CDR2 FQNEAQ (reference sequence). The chain's CDR3 is CASSPDRGDTQYF. The CDR3 DNA follows: TGTGCCAGCAGCCCTGACAGGGGGGATACGCAGTATTTT.

This chain links TRBV9 with TRBJ2-7; 7 nucleotides align to TRBD2. Looked up from germline, CDR1 is SGDLS and CDR2 is YYNGEE. The CDR3 totals 16 residues. V dropped 0 bases and J dropped 5; count of bases not matched to a gene: 11. CDR3 loop: CASSVGRLAVYDEQYF. The CDR3 DNA reads TGTGCCAGCAGCGTAGGGCGGCTAGCGGTCTACGACGAGCAGTACTTC.

This chain connects TRBV7-2 to TRBJ2-5; D remains ambiguous. The CDR3 loop spans 16 amino acids. The germline CDR1 and CDR2 sequences are SGHTA and FQGNSA. Trimming took 1 base from V and 1 from J, leaving 13 bases between them. The CDR3 region is CASSLGVTLVQETQYF. For the CDR3, the DNA is TGTGCCAGCAGCTTAGGTGTTACGCTGGTCCAAGAGACCCAGTACTTC.

V is TRBV28 and J is TRBJ1-3, with a possible D match to TRBD1 (5 bases). The V end lost 4 bases, the J end lost 0 bases, and 10 bases lay between the germline ends. In germline, CDR1 is MDHEN, CDR2 SYDVKM. The CDR3 sequence is 15 residues long. In DNA form, the CDR3 reads TGTGCCAGCAGTTCAGATGGACACTCTGGAAACACCATATATTTT. Its translation: CASSSDGHSGNTIYF.

This clonotype occurred a few times. The chain uses TRBV2 and TRBJ1-2; no clear D gene. The germline V and J ends were trimmed by 0 bases and 6 bases, with 14 bases remaining between them. This CDR3 region has 15 residues. Per the germline V gene, CDR1 is SNHLY and CDR2 is FYNNEI. The CDR3 sequence is CASSEALGSKDGYTF. DNA of the CDR3: TGTGCCAGCAGTGAAGCGCTAGGCAGCAAGGATGGCTACACCTTC.

This clonotype was found many times. The rearrangement links TRBV7-9 to TRBJ2-1; 7 bases are a match to TRBD2. V was clipped by 3 bases and J by 4 bases; unmatched bases: 3. Germline loops: CDR1 SEHNR, CDR2 FQNEAQ (reference sequence). The CDR3 is made up of 14 amino acids. The CDR3 coding sequence is TGTGCCAGCAGCTTCAGGGAGGGGTACAATGAGCAGTTCTTC. Its protein product is CASSFREGYNEQFF.

The chain employs TRBV7-2 and TRBJ2-3; D is unresolved. CDR1 and CDR2 (germline): SGHTA, FQGNSA. The ends were cut back, 3 bases at V and 0 bases at J, with 10 bases in the middle. The CDR3 extends over 15 amino acids. The CDR3 sequence: CASSFPWGSTDTQYF. As DNA, the CDR3 is TGTGCCAGCAGCTTCCCCTGGGGTAGCACAGATACGCAGTATTTT.

This clonotype was found many times. The rearrangement joins TRBV12-3 or TRBV12-4 to TRBJ1-3; D is perhaps TRBD1 (5 bases). The CDR3 totals 14 residues. V lost 3 bases and J lost 4, with 10 bases in between. CDR3 sequence (DNA): TGTGCCAGCAGTTTGCGGGGCACGGGAAACACCATATATTTT. Its translation: CASSLRGTGNTIYF.

This clonotype was seen only a few times. This rearrangement joins TRBV7-9 to TRBJ2-3, with a possible D match to TRBD1 (6 bases). The germline CDR1 and CDR2 sequences are SEHNR and FQNEAQ (reference sequence). This CDR3 contains 12 residues. The V end was cut by 6 bases, the J end by 6 bases, with 10 bases between. The CDR3 bases are TGTGCCAGCAGTCGCGACAGGGATACGCAGTATTTT. Translation gives CASSRDRDTQYF.

The DNA of the CDR3 is TGTGCCAGCAGTTCCATGGAGGAGACCCAGTACTTC. Translation: CASSSMEETQYF. The chain has TRBV5-4 and TRBJ2-5; D gene uncertain. The V and J ends lost 5 bases and 5 bases respectively, with 10 bases between them. This CDR3 has 12 amino acids. CDR1 SGHNT and CDR2 YYREEE come from the germline V gene (reference sequence).

This clonotype was picked up many times. The V gene is TRBV12-3 or TRBV12-4, the J gene TRBJ2-3, with D uncertain. The V gene lost 7 bases and the J gene lost 4 bases, with 6 bases spanning the gap. This CDR3 spans 11 amino acids. CDR3 nucleotide sequence: TGTGCCAGCAAGTTTTCAGATACGCAGTATTTT. Residues: CASKFSDTQYF.

Only a few counts were recorded for this clonotype. V usage is TRBV9 and J usage is TRBJ2-1; D is unresolved. Per the germline V gene, CDR1 is SGDLS and CDR2 is YYNGEE. V gave up 4 bases and J gave up 5 bases, with 10 bases separating them. The CDR3 spans 13 residues. DNA for the CDR3: TGTGCCAGCAGCCCCCCCCCGGACAATGAGCAGTTCTTC. Translation gives CASSPPPDNEQFF.

This clonotype appeared many times. The rearrangement links TRBV3-1 to TRBJ2-1; D might be TRBD2 (5 bases). CDR3 length equals 16 residues. Trimming pared 0 bases from V and 0 bases from J, leaving 9 bases between. CDR1 LGHDT and CDR2 YNNKEL come from the germline V gene (reference sequence). The CDR3 is CASSQDPAASYNEQFF. The CDR3 region has the DNA TGTGCCAGCAGCCAAGATCCAGCGGCCTCCTACAATGAGCAGTTCTTC.

This clonotype came up many times. This chain uses TRBV5-6 with TRBJ2-7; the D gene is possibly TRBD2 (5 bases). V was cut by 3 bases and J by 2 bases, with 6 bases left in between. The CDR3 is 12 residues long. CDR1 and CDR2 from the germline V gene are SGHDT and YYEEEE. For the CDR3, the DNA is TGTGCCAGCAGCTCCGGGACCTACGAGCAGTACTTC. The encoded protein is CASSSGTYEQYF.

This clonotype came up many times. This sequence joins TRBV7-6 and TRBJ2-5; tentatively, D is TRBD2 (6 bases). Looked up from germline, CDR1 is SGHVS and CDR2 is FNYEAQ. The CDR3 covers 16 residues. Trimming took 5 bases from V and 2 from J, leaving 18 bases between them. CDR3 protein: CASSQGGAGLQETQYF. The CDR3 DNA reads TGTGCCAGCAGCCAAGGTGGAGCGGGCTTACAAGAGACCCAGTACTTC.

As regards this clonotype: This could be a read error, since a much larger clone is one nucleotide away. The chain has TRBV5-1 and TRBJ2-7; D gene unclear. CDR1 and CDR2 from the germline V gene are SGHRS and YFSETQ. The CDR3 has 12 residues. The CDR3 reads CANSLERYEQYF. CDR3 nucleotide sequence: TGCGCCAACAGCTTGGAACGGTACGAGCAGTACTTC.

With respect to this clonotype: One end of the junction is discordant with germline, which a read error may explain. J is TRBJ2-5 and V is TRBV28, with 8 bases fitting TRBD2. Germline-derived CDR1 and CDR2 are MDHEN and SYDVKM. The CDR3 has 17 amino acids. CDR3 bases: TGTGCCAGCAGTTTCCCCCCCGGGGGGGCGGAGCAAGAGAACCAGTACTTC. Translated: CASSFPPGGAEQENQYF.